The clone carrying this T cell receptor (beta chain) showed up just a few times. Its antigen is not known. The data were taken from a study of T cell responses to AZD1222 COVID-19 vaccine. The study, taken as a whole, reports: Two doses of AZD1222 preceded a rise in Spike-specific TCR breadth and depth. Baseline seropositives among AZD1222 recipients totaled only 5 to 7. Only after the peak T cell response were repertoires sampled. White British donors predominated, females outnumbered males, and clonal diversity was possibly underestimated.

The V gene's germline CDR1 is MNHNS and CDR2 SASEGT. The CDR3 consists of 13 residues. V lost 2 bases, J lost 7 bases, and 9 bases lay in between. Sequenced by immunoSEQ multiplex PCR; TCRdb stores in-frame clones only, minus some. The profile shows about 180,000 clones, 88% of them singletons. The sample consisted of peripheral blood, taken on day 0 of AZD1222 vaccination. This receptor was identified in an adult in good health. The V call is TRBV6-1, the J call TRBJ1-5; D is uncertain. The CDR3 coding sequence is TGTGCCAGCAGTGAAACCACAATCCAGCCCCAGCATTTT. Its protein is CASSETTIQPQHF.